This is a list of T cell receptor beta chains from one sample in a study of cytomegalovirus exposure and HLA in healthy donors. Produced via immunoSEQ multiplex PCR; TCRdb's table is partial and in-frame only. The data contain about 110,000 clones, around 75% of them singletons. The sample was PBMCs. The receptors were sampled from a man aged 25-45 years in good health and CMV-seronegative. The CDR3 runs from the conserved cysteine through the conserved F or W. Each record gives: V gene, clone size, CDR3 protein. The size field is filled for only some rows; it gives once, few, many or a size class.

v_gene: TRBV29-1
abundance: -
CDR3aa: CSVGRQGNTEAFF

v_gene: TRBV19
abundance: -
CDR3aa: CASTAGDKPYEQYF

v_gene: TRBV7-2
abundance: few
CDR3aa: CASSSGLLSTDTQYF

v_gene: TRBV4-3
abundance: -
CDR3aa: CASSQVGLEYAEQFF

v_gene: TRBV25-1
abundance: -
CDR3aa: CASRAAANEKLFF

v_gene: TRBV28
abundance: -
CDR3aa: CASSAPGQLTDTQYF

v_gene: TRBV18
abundance: few
CDR3aa: CASSPGQNTGELFF

v_gene: TRBV27
abundance: -
CDR3aa: CASSSTMPLAGTTGELFF

v_gene: TRBV5-1
abundance: -
CDR3aa: CASSLAEGGELFF

v_gene: TRBV5-4
abundance: -
CDR3aa: CASSPHGRGTNTGELFF

v_gene: TRBV7-6
abundance: -
CDR3aa: CASSPVIQTVEAFF

v_gene: TRBV6-1
abundance: -
CDR3aa: CASRGDRGPYEQYF

v_gene: TRBV7-2
abundance: once
CDR3aa: CASSPQQGAGEQYF

v_gene: TRBV6-1
abundance: -
CDR3aa: CASSDKQIIMRGELFF

v_gene: TRBV6-1
abundance: -
CDR3aa: CASSEETGDQPQHF

v_gene: TRBV18
abundance: once
CDR3aa: CASSPPATRGEQYF

v_gene: TRBV7-2
abundance: few
CDR3aa: CASSHGQAPSGNTIYF

v_gene: TRBV30
abundance: -
CDR3aa: CAWSVAFSGNTIYF

v_gene: TRBV27
abundance: -
CDR3aa: CASKYTAGVPYEQYF

v_gene: TRBV19
abundance: -
CDR3aa: CASSIDRGGAVRQHF

v_gene: TRBV5-4
abundance: -
CDR3aa: CASSSRDRGNYGYTF

v_gene: TRBV10-3
abundance: once
CDR3aa: CAISDPGTQTETQYF

v_gene: TRBV5-1
abundance: -
CDR3aa: CASSPLAGTETQYF

v_gene: TRBV27
abundance: -
CDR3aa: CASSPLFSAGTAIYEQYF

v_gene: TRBV5-1
abundance: -
CDR3aa: CASSLARQNTGELFF

v_gene: TRBV7-2
abundance: -
CDR3aa: CASSLARTGGNYGYTF

v_gene: TRBV7-2
abundance: few
CDR3aa: CASSRESSGANVLTF

v_gene: TRBV5-1
abundance: -
CDR3aa: CASSLGQSNTGELFF

v_gene: TRBV7-3
abundance: -
CDR3aa: CASSLTDKNTEAFF

v_gene: TRBV5-1
abundance: -
CDR3aa: CASSVGLAGRVGYEQYF

v_gene: TRBV2
abundance: -
CDR3aa: CASSPTRRTGELFF